Listed here are 7 T cell receptor beta chains from one sample, sequenced in a study of T cells in Graves' hyperthyroidism and ophthalmopathy. Amplification yielded TCR beta CDR3 regions, with RNA transcripts as the source. Carried out on the TCR CDR3, a first-round RT-PCR used the HTBI primer set. Each CDR3 protein gets one entry after TCRdb re-called the multiplex PCR reads with MiXCR. In the table there are roughly 500,000 distinct CDR3 sequences, around 46% of which are singletons. Sample: peripheral blood or thyroid tissue (not recorded which). The receptor set was obtained from an adult woman with Graves' disease, either hyperthyroidism or ophthalmopathy (not recorded which).

This clonotype has ten or more counts. V and J are TRBV5-1 and TRBJ2-2, with 10 bases aligning to TRBD2. Germline V CDR1 and CDR2: SGHRS, YFSETQ. After removal of 1 base from V and 5 bases from J, the junction contained 2 bases not matched to a gene. There are 15 residues in the CDR3. The chain's CDR3 is CASSLFSGRTGELFF. CDR3 nucleotides: TGCGCCAGCAGCTTGTTTAGCGGGAGGACCGGGGAGCTGTTTTTT.

The CDR3 is CSVGEDYEQYF. In DNA, the CDR3 is TGCAGCGTTGGTGAGGACTACGAGCAGTACTTC. The chain combines TRBV29-1 with TRBJ2-7; D ambiguous. The germline CDR1 and CDR2 sequences are SQVTM and ANQGSEA. The ends were cut back, 4 bases at V and 3 bases at J, with 7 bases in the middle. This CDR3 has 11 residues.

The CDR3 region is CAISPDYNYEQYF. In DNA, the CDR3 is TGTGCCATCAGTCCGGACTACAACTACGAGCAGTACTTC. V is TRBV10-3 and J is TRBJ2-7; weak D call: TRBD2 (6 bases). With 5 bases removed from V and 3 bases from J, the gap between germline ends came to 11 bases. Germline values: CDR1 ENHRY, CDR2 SYGVKD. The CDR3 is 13 amino acids.

The chain employs TRBV15 and TRBJ2-6, with D unresolved. Germline V gene lookup returns CDR1 LNHNV and CDR2 YYDKDF (reference sequence). The CDR3 extends over 15 amino acids. V lost 4 bases to trimming and J lost 0 bases, with 7 bases between them. CDR3 residues: CATSTRASGANVLTF. In nucleotides, the CDR3 is TGTGCCACCAGCACACGAGCCTCTGGGGCCAACGTCCTGACTTTC.

This clonotype was recorded many times. This chain joins TRBV5-1 and TRBJ2-2; no clear D gene. V lost 0 bases and J 1 base, leaving 7 bases between the germline ends. Looked up from germline, CDR1 is SGHRS and CDR2 is YFSETQ. The CDR3 is 15 residues long. The CDR3 protein is CASSLEAVNTGELFF. The DNA for the CDR3 is TGCGCCAGCAGCTTGGAGGCTGTGAACACCGGGGAGCTGTTTTTT. The variable domain in full, completed from reference TRBV5-1 and TRBJ2-2, reads KAGVTQTPRYLIKTRGQQVTLSCSPISGHRSVSWYQQTPGQGLQFLFEYFSETQRNKGNFPGRFSGRQFSNSRSEMNVSTLELGDSALYLCASSLEAVNTGELFFGEGSRLTVL.

This clonotype came up once. This chain uses TRBV2 with TRBJ1-5; 8 bases match TRBD1. Germline CDR1 reads SNHLY; CDR2 reads FYNNEI. The CDR3 has 14 residues. The J segment lost 5 bases and the V segment lost 4 bases, leaving 4 bases of the junction unmatched. The CDR3 protein is CASSGWDRYQPQHF. CDR3 DNA: TGTGCCAGCAGTGGATGGGACAGGTATCAGCCCCAGCATTTT.

Remarks on this clonotype: One end of the junction varies from germline; a read error may be responsible. The chain carries TRBV7-7 and TRBJ2-1, with a weak D call TRBD1 (6 bases). The CDR3 is made up of 13 amino acids. Looked up from germline, CDR1 is SSHAT and CDR2 is FNYEAQ (reference sequence). The CDR3 nucleotides read TGTGCTAGCAGTCCCAAAGGGGGCAATGAGCAGTTCTTC. It translates to CASSPKGGNEQFF. The complete variable domain, with remaining parts taken from reference TRBV7-7 and TRBJ2-1, reads GAGVSQSPRYKVTKRGQDVTLRCDPISSHATLYWYQQALGQGPEFLTYFNYEAQPDKSGLPSDRFSAERPEGSISTLTIQRTEQRDSAMYRCASSPKGGNEQFFGPGTRLTVL.